Sequencing of this T cell receptor beta chain was carried out in a study of cytomegalovirus exposure and HLA in healthy donors. J gave up 3 bases and V 6 bases, and 7 bases lay outside the gene matches. CDR1 MNHNY and CDR2 SVGAGI come from the germline V gene (reference sequence). The CDR3 loop spans 14 amino acids. PCR was performed using 60 Vbeta and 13 Jbeta primers. Method: immunoSEQ multiplex PCR; TCRdb's copy keeps in-frame clones and lacks some. The sample consists of fewer than 250,000 clones, 70% to 80% of them appearing once. This clonotype was sampled from a girl under 10 years old in good health and CMV-seronegative. Sequencing was performed on PBMCs. The chain has TRBV6-6 and TRBJ1-2; TRBD1 agrees at 7 bases. This CDR3 is CASSPYDRDYGYTF. In DNA form, the CDR3 reads TGTGCCAGCAGCCCTTACGACAGGGACTATGGCTACACCTTC.